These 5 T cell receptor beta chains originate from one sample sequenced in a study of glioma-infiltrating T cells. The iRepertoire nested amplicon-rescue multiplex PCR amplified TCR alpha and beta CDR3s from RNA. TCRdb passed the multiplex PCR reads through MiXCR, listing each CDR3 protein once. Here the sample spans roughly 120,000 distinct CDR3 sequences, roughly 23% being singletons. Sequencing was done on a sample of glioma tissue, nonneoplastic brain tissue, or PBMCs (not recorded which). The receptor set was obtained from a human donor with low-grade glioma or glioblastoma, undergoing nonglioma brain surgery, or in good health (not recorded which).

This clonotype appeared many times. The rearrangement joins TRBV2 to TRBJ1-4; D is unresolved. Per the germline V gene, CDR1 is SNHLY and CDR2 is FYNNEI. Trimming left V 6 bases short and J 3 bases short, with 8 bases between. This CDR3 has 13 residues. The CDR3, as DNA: TGTGCCAGCAGGCGACCAGCTAATGAAAAACTGTTTTTT. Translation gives CASRRPANEKLFF.

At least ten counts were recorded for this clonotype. This chain's CDR3 is CASSIQGSQETQYF. The CDR3 coding sequence is TGTGCCAGTAGTATACAGGGAAGCCAAGAGACCCAGTACTTC. J is TRBJ2-5 and V is TRBV19; D is perhaps TRBD1 (5 bases). Germline V gene data show CDR1 as LNHDA and CDR2 as SQIVND (reference sequence). The V end lost 2 bases, the J end lost 1 base, and 8 bases lay between the germline ends. The length of the CDR3 is 14 residues.

Written as DNA, the CDR3 is TGTGCCAGCAGCTCGACAGGGGATACGCAGTATTTT. Its translation is CASSSTGDTQYF. The gene calls are TRBV5-5 and TRBJ2-3; 7 bases fit TRBD1. The CDR3 totals 12 residues. Germline V gene data show CDR1 as SGHKS and CDR2 as YYEKEE (reference sequence). With 3 bases clipped from V and 6 bases from J, the junction kept 1 base outside the gene matches.

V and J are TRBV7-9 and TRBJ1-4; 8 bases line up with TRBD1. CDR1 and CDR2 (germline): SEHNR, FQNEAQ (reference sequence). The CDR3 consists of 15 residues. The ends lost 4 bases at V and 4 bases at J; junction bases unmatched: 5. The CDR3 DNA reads TGTGCCAGCAGCTCCCGGGACAGGCGTAATGAAAAACTGTTTTTT. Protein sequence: CASSSRDRRNEKLFF.

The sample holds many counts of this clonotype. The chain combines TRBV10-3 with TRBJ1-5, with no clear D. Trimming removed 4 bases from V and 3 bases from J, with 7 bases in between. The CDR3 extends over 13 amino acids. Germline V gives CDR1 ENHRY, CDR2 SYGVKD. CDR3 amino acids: CAISVADNQPQHF. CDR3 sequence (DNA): TGTGCCATCAGTGTGGCGGACAATCAGCCCCAGCATTTT.